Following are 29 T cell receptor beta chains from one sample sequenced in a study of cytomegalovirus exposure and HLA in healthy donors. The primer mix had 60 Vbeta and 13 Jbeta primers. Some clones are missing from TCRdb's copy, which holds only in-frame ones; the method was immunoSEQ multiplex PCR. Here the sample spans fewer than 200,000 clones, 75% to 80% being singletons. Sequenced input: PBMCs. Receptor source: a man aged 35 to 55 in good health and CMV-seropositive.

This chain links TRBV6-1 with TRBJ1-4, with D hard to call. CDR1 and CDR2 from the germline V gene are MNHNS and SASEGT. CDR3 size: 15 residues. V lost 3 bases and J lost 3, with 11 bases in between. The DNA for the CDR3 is TGTGCCAGCAGTGACTATCCTACAGCTAATGAAAAACTGTTTTTT. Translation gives CASSDYPTANEKLFF.

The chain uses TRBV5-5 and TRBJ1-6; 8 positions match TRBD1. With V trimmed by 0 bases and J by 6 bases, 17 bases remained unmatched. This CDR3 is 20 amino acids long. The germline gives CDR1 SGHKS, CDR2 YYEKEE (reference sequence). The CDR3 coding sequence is TGTGCCAGCAGCTTGGTGGGTTCGAGACAGGGGATCGAAGTTAATTCACCCCTCCACTTT. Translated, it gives CASSLVGSRQGIEVNSPLHF.

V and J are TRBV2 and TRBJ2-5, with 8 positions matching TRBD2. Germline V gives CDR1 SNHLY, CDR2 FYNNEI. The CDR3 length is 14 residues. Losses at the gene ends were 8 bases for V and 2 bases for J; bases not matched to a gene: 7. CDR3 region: CASLGLVRQETQYF. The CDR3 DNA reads TGTGCCAGCTTGGGACTAGTGCGACAAGAGACCCAGTACTTC.

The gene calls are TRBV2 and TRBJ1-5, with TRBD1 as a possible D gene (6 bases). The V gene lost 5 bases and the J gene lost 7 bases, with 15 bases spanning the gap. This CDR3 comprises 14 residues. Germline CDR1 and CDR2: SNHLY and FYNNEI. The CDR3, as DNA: TGTGCCAGCAGTCCTGGACAGATTGGACAGCCCCAGCATTTT. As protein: CASSPGQIGQPQHF.

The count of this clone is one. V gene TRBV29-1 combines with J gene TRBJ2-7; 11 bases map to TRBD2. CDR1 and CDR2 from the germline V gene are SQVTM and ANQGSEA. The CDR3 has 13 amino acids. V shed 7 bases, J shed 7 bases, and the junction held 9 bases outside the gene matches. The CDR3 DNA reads TGCAGCGCCGGTAGCGGGAGGGCCGGAGAGCAGTACTTC. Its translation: CSAGSGRAGEQYF.

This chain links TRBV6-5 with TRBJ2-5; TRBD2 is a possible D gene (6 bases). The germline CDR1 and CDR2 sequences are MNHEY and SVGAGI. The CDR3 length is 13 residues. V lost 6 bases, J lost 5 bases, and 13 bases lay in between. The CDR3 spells CASRPPGAETQYF. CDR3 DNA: TGTGCCAGCAGACCCCCGGGAGCGGAGACCCAGTACTTC.

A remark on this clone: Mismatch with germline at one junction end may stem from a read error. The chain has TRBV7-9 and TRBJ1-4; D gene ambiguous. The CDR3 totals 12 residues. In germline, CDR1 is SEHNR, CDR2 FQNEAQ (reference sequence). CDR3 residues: CSSSLRDEKLFF. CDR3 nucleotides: TGTTCCAGCAGCTTGAGGGATGAAAAACTGTTTTTT.

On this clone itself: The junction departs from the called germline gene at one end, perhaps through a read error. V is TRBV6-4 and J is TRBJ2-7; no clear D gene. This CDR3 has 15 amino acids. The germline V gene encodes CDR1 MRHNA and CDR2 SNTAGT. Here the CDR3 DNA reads TGTGCCGGCAGTTGCGTTAGAGACACCTCCTACGAGCAGTACTTC. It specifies CAGSCVRDTSYEQYF.

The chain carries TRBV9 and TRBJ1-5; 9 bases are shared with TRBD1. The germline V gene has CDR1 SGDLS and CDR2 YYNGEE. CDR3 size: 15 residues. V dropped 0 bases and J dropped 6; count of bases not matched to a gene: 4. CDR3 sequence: CASSVGQGVGQPQHF. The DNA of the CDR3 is TGTGCCAGCAGCGTAGGACAGGGGGTGGGTCAGCCCCAGCATTTT.

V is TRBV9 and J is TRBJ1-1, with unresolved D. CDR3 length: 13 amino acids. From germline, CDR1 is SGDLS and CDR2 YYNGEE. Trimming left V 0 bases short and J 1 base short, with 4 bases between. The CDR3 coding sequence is TGTGCCAGCAGCGTAGCTAGGAACACTGAAGCTTTCTTT. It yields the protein CASSVARNTEAFF.

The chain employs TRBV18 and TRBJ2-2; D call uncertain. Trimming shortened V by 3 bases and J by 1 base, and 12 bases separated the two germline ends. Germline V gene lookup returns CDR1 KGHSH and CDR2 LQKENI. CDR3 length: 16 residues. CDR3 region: CASSPLASENTGELFF. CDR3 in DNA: TGTGCCAGCTCACCCCTGGCCAGCGAGAACACCGGGGAGCTGTTTTTT. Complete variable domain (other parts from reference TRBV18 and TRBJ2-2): NAGVMQNPRHLVRRRGQEARLRCSPMKGHSHVYWYRQLPEEGLKFMVYLQKENIIDESGMPKERFSAEFPKEGPSILRIQQVVRGDSAAYFCASSPLASENTGELFFGEGSRLTVL.

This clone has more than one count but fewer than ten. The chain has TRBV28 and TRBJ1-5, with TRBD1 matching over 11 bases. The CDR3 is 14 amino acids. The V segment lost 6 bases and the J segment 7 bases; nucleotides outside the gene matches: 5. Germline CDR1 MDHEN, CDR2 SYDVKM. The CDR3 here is CASSRTGGMQPQHF. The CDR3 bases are TGTGCCAGCAGCCGGACAGGGGGCATGCAGCCCCAGCATTTT.

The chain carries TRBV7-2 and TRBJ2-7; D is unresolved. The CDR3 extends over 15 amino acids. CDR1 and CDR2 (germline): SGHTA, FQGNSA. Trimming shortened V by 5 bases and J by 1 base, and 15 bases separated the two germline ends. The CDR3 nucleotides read TGTGCCAGCAGCCGCGACTTCGCCCAGTCCTACGAGCAGTACTTC. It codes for CASSRDFAQSYEQYF.

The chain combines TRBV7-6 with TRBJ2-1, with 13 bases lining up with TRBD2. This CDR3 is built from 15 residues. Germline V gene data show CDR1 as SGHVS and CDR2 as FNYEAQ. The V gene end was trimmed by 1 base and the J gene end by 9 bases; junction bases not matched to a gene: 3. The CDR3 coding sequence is TGTGCCAGCAGCTTAGATGGACTAGCGGGAGTTGAGCAGTTCTTC. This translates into CASSLDGLAGVEQFF.

CDR3 loop: CSVPTSGTGELFF. DNA for the CDR3: TGCAGCGTCCCTACTAGCGGGACCGGGGAGCTGTTTTTT. V usage is TRBV29-1 and J usage is TRBJ2-2, with 9 positions matching TRBD2. Trimming cost V 6 bases and J 5 bases; bases outside gene matches: 4. Germline CDR1 and CDR2: SQVTM and ANQGSEA. This CDR3 has 13 residues.

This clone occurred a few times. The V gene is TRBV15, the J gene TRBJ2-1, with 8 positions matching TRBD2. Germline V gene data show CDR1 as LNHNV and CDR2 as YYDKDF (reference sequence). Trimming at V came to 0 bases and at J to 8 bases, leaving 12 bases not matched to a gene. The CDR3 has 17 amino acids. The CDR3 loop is CATSRDARSGSVYEQFF. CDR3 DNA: TGTGCCACCAGCAGAGACGCCCGAAGCGGGAGTGTCTATGAGCAGTTCTTC.

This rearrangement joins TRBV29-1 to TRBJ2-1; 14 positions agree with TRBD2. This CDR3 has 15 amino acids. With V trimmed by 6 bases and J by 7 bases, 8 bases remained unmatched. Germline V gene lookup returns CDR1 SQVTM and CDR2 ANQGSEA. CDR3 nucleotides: TGCAGCGTCGTGACTAGCGGGAGGGCCGGGAATGAGCAGTTCTTC. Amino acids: CSVVTSGRAGNEQFF.

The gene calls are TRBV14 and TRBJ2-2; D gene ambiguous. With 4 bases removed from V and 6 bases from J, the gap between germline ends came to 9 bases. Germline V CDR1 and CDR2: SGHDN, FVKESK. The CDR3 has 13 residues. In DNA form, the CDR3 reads TGTGCCAGCAGCCCAACAGTCCCCGGGGAGCTGTTTTTT. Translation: CASSPTVPGELFF.

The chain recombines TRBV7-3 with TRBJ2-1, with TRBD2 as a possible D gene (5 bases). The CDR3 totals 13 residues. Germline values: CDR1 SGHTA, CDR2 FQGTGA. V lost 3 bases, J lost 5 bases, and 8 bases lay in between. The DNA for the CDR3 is TGTGCCAGCAGCTTTGGAGCGGACAATGAGCAGTTCTTC. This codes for CASSFGADNEQFF. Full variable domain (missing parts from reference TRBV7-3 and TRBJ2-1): GAGVSQTPSNKVTEKGKYVELRCDPISGHTALYWYRQSLGQGPEFLIYFQGTGAADDSGLPNDRFFAVRPEGSVSTLKIQRTERGDSAVYLCASSFGADNEQFFGPGTRLTVL.

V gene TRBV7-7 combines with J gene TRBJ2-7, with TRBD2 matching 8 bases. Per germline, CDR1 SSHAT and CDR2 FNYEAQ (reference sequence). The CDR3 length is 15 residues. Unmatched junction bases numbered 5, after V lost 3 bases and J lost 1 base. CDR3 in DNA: TGTGCCAGCAGCTTGAGACTAGCGCCTTCCTACGAGCAGTACTTC. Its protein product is CASSLRLAPSYEQYF.

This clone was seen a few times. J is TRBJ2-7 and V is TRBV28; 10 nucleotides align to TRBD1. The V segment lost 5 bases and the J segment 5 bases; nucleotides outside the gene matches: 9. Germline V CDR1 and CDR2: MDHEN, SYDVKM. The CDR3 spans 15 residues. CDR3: CASSTTGQGKNEQYF. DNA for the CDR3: TGTGCCAGCAGTACCACGGGACAGGGGAAAAACGAGCAGTACTTC.

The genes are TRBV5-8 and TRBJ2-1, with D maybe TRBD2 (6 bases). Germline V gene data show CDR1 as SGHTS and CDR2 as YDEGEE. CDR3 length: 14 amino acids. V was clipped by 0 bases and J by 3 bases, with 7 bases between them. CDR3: CASSLGGIYNEQFF. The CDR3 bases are TGTGCCAGCAGCTTGGGCGGGATCTACAATGAGCAGTTCTTC.

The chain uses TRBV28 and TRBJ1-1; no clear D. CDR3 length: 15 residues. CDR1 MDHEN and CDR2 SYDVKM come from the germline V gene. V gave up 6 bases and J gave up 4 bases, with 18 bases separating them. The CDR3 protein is CASSSWRGLVTEAFF. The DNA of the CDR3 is TGTGCCAGCAGCTCCTGGCGGGGTCTCGTCACTGAAGCTTTCTTT.

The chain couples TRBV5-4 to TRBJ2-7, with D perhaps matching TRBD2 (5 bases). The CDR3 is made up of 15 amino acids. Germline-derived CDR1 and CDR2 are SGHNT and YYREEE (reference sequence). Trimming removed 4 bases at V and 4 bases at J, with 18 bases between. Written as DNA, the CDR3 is TGTGCCAGCAGCCGAGGACTCCCCGGAGATTACGAGCAGTACTTC. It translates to CASSRGLPGDYEQYF.

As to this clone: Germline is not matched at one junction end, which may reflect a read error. CDR3 protein: CASSERTGGGNSQYF. The CDR3 bases are TGTGCCAGCAGTGAACGGACGGGAGGAGGAAACAGTCAGTACTTC. The genes are TRBV2 and TRBJ2-4; 7 nucleotides line up with TRBD2. Germline-derived CDR1 and CDR2 are SNHLY and FYNNEI. The CDR3 is made up of 15 amino acids.

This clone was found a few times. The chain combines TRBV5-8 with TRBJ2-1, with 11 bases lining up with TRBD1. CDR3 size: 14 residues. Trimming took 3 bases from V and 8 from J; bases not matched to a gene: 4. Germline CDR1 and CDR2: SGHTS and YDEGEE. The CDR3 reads CASSWDRGLDEQFF. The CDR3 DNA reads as TGTGCCAGCAGCTGGGACAGGGGGTTGGATGAGCAGTTCTTC.

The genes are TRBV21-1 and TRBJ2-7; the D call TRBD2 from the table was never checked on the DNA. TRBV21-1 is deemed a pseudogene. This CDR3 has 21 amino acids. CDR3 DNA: TGTGCCAGCAGCAAAGAGGGGGGGACTAGCGGGAGATGGAGGCATTCCTACGAGCAGTACTTC. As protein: CASSKEGGTSGRWRHSYEQYF.

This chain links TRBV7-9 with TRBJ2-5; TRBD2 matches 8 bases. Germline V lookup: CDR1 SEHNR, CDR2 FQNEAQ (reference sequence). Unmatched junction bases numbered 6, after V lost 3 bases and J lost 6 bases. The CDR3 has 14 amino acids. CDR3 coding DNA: TGTGCCAGCAGCTTCGTAAGCGGGAGTAAGACCCAGTACTTC. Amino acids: CASSFVSGSKTQYF.

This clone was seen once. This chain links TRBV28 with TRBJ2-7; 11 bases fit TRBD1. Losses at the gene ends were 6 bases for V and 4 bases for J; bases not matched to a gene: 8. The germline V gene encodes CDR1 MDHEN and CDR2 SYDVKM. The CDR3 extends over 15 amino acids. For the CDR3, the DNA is TGTGCCAGCAGCCCTAGGACAGGGGGCCGATACGAGCAGTACTTC. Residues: CASSPRTGGRYEQYF.